This T cell receptor beta chain emerged from a study of T cell repertoires in cytomegalovirus infection. Looking at the study overall: Both recently identified HLA-C-restricted and well-studied HLA-B-restricted CMV epitopes were used in the study.

This clonotype was picked up a small number of times. The antigen remains undetermined. V was shortened by 3 bases and J by 0 bases, with 3 bases between the two germline ends. Germline loops: CDR1 SGHVS, CDR2 FQNEAQ. This CDR3 has 13 amino acids. MiXCR, run by TCRdb on the reads, gives a single entry per CDR3 protein. The sample records approximately 470,000 distinct CDR3 sequences, roughly 43% being singletons. This clonotype originated in a human donor in good health (CMV status not recorded). Some clones in this sample may be carry-over from other donors' samples. The rearrangement uses TRBV7-8 and TRBJ2-1, with unresolved D. This sample comprised cultured PBMCs, obtained from culture after CMV antigen stimulation. Written as DNA, the CDR3 is TGTGCCAGCAGCTTTTACTCCTACAATGAGCAGTTCTTC. Translated, it gives CASSFYSYNEQFF.